The 14 T cell receptor beta chains listed next were all sequenced from one sample in a study of STAT5B mutations in CD4+ large granular lymphocyte leukemia (dated 2022 in TCRdb). To prepare the library, the immunoSEQ multiplex PCR assay was applied. In its TCRdb copy, this immuneACCESS table keeps in-frame sequences only and misses some clones. Where compared with another copy, unresolved V genes explain less than half of these, and the others have no known cause. Counted in this sample were approximately 32,000 clones; approximately 88% of them appeared once. Clones ranked in the top ten supply 0.75% to 1% of the sample. Sequenced input: CD4+ T cells from blood buffy coats. The receptors were gathered from a human donor in good health.

The rearrangement uses TRBV7-9 and TRBJ1-3; D is uncertain. Germline loops: CDR1 SEHNR, CDR2 FQNEAQ (reference sequence). Trimming left V 6 bases short and J 4 bases short, with 4 bases between. This CDR3 is 11 amino acids long. Here the CDR3 reads CASRRGNTIYF. CDR3 sequence (DNA): TGTGCCAGCAGGCGGGGAAACACCATATATTTT.

This clone came up once. The rearrangement uses TRBV9 and TRBJ2-1; 11 nucleotides agree with TRBD1. The CDR3 consists of 13 residues. The germline CDR1 and CDR2 sequences are SGDLS and YYNGEE. Unmatched junction bases numbered 0, after V lost 5 bases and J lost 5 bases. The CDR3: CASRGQGDNEQFF. CDR3 in DNA: TGTGCCAGCAGGGGACAGGGGGACAATGAGCAGTTCTTC.

The V call is TRBV18, the J call TRBJ2-7; tentative D call: TRBD1 (6 bases). This CDR3 has 14 residues. Trimming took off 2 bases at V and 3 bases at J, with 11 bases between the two ends. CDR1 is KGHSH and CDR2 is LQKENI in the germline V gene. The CDR3 sequence is CASSPGPQGYEQYF. The CDR3 DNA reads as TGTGCCAGCTCACCAGGACCACAGGGCTACGAGCAGTACTTC.

The chain employs TRBV15 and TRBJ2-1; 9 nucleotides line up with TRBD2. The CDR3 extends over 18 amino acids. The trim removed 0 bases at V and 4 bases at J, leaving 10 bases unmatched. Germline V gene data show CDR1 as LNHNV and CDR2 as YYDKDF (reference sequence). CDR3 sequence (DNA): TGTGCCACCAGCAGAGATCCCCCGGGACTAGCAGTTTACAATGAGCAGTTCTTC. The encoded protein is CATSRDPPGLAVYNEQFF.

The chain couples TRBV7-2 to TRBJ2-2; TRBD2 matches at 9 bases. The germline CDR1 and CDR2 sequences are SGHTA and FQGNSA. This CDR3 spans 17 amino acids. Trimming took 5 bases from V and 4 from J; bases not matched to a gene: 11. In DNA, the CDR3 is TGTGCCAGCAGCCAAGGGGGGGCGGGGGGGTTCACCGGGGAGCTGTTTTTT. Protein sequence: CASSQGGAGGFTGELFF.

This CDR3 is CASSLSAGRAAEKLFF. CDR3 nucleotide sequence: TGTGCCAGCAGCTTATCGGCTGGCAGGGCGGCGGAAAAACTGTTTTTT. The rearrangement uses TRBV7-2 and TRBJ1-4; perhaps TRBD1 as D (5 bases). Between the trimmed V and J ends, which lost 2 bases and 8 bases, there was a span of 18 bases. Per the germline V gene, CDR1 is SGHTA and CDR2 is FQGNSA. The CDR3 spans 16 residues.

V usage is TRBV28 and J usage is TRBJ1-5; D not resolved. The CDR3 spans 15 residues. CDR1 and CDR2 (germline): MDHEN, SYDVKM. V was cut by 3 bases and J by 4 bases, with 13 bases left in between. In nucleotides, the CDR3 is TGTGCCAGCAGTTTTGTCATGAGACCTAATCAGCCCCAGCATTTT. Translating gives CASSFVMRPNQPQHF.

The chain has TRBV30 and TRBJ2-1; 10 bases are shared with TRBD2. The V gene end was trimmed by 4 bases and the J gene end by 10 bases; junction bases not matched to a gene: 13. Germline assignment: CDR1 GTSNPN and CDR2 SVGIG (reference sequence). This CDR3 has 15 amino acids. The CDR3 loop is CAWTKGLAQSAEQFF. In nucleotides, the CDR3 is TGTGCCTGGACTAAGGGACTAGCGCAAAGCGCGGAGCAGTTCTTC.

The chain joins TRBV6-6 to TRBJ2-5; 8 bases fit TRBD2. Trimming removed 8 bases from V and 3 bases from J; junction bases left unmatched: 8. Per germline, CDR1 MNHNY and CDR2 SVGAGI (reference sequence). The CDR3 extends over 14 amino acids. The DNA for the CDR3 is TGTGCCAGCGTTTCGGGGGGGTACGAAGAGACCCAGTACTTC. It is translated as CASVSGGYEETQYF.

This clone came up once. This chain connects TRBV9 to TRBJ2-1; 8 bases map to TRBD2. V was clipped by 4 bases and J by 7 bases; unmatched bases: 10. This CDR3 contains 15 residues. CDR1 and CDR2 (germline): SGDLS, YYNGEE. CDR3 sequence: CASSMGLVGVNEQFF. The CDR3 DNA reads TGTGCCAGCAGCATGGGACTAGTCGGGGTGAATGAGCAGTTCTTC.

The CDR3 loop is CASSYVENTEAFF. The CDR3 DNA reads as TGTGCCAGTAGTTACGTGGAGAACACTGAAGCTTTCTTT. The chain has TRBV19 and TRBJ1-1; no clear D. CDR1 and CDR2 from the germline V gene are LNHDA and SQIVND (reference sequence). V shed 5 bases and J shed 1 base, with 8 bases lying between them. The CDR3 is made up of 13 amino acids.

V usage is TRBV15 and J usage is TRBJ2-4; D is undetermined. Per germline, CDR1 LNHNV and CDR2 YYDKDF (reference sequence). V dropped 0 bases and J dropped 2 bases, with 8 bases sitting between them. The CDR3 is 15 amino acids. As DNA, the CDR3 is TGTGCCACCAGCAGAGATCGGCCGACCAAAAACATTCAGTACTTC. It is translated as CATSRDRPTKNIQYF.

This rearrangement joins TRBV28 to TRBJ2-2, with TRBD2 matching over 10 bases. Germline loops: CDR1 MDHEN, CDR2 SYDVKM. V was pared by 8 bases and J by 5 bases, with 8 bases of the junction left unmatched. The CDR3 consists of 15 residues. CDR3 sequence: CASGRLAGGTGELFF. The DNA of the CDR3 is TGTGCCAGCGGTCGGTTAGCGGGAGGTACCGGGGAGCTGTTTTTT.

The chain links TRBV7-9 to TRBJ2-5; 10 bases map to TRBD2. This CDR3 comprises 16 residues. Trimming removed 5 bases from V and 3 bases from J; junction bases left unmatched: 9. Germline V gene lookup returns CDR1 SEHNR and CDR2 FQNEAQ (reference sequence). The chain's CDR3 is CASSPTSGYPKETQYF. CDR3 DNA sequence: TGTGCCAGCAGCCCGACTAGCGGGTACCCAAAAGAGACCCAGTACTTC.